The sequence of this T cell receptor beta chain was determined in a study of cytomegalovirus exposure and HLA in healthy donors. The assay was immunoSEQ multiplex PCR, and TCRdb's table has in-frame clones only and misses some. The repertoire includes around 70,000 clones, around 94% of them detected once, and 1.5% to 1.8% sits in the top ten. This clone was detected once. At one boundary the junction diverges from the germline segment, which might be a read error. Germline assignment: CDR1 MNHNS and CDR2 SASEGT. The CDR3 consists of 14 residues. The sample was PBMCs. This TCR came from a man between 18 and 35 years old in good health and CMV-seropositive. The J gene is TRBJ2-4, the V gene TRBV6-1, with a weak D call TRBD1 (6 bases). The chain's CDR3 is CASSELDRSKGLWF. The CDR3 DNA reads TGTGCCAGCAGTGAATTAGACAGGTCTAAGGGTCTTTGGTTC.